A single TCR beta chain is shown here with its context. Its antigen is unidentified. This record comes from a study of T cell repertoires in cytomegalovirus infection. Study conclusions and caveats: HLA-C-restricted CMV-specific TCR beta clonotypes prevailed in the ex vivo response.

Germline V gene lookup returns CDR1 DFQATT and CDR2 SNEGSKA (reference sequence). V was trimmed by 5 bases and J by 0 bases, leaving 13 bases between them. This CDR3 region has 15 residues. One entry per CDR3 protein, called by TCRdb with MiXCR from the reads. The sample has just over 300,000 distinct CDR3 sequences, 15% to 20% seen once. The source of this sequence is a human donor in good health (CMV status not recorded). Some clones in this sample may be carry-over from other donors' samples. Sequenced sample: PBMCs. The chain joins TRBV20-1 to TRBJ2-2, with D perhaps matching TRBD1 or TRBD2 (7 bases each). The CDR3 DNA is TGCAGTGCTCCAGGGGGGGGGTCGAACACCGGGGAGCTGTTTTTT. It encodes CSAPGGGSNTGELFF.